The sequence of this T cell receptor beta chain was determined in a study of T cell repertoires in cytomegalovirus infection. Study information: Used in the study were CMV epitopes, some recently identified and HLA-C-restricted, others well-studied and HLA-B-restricted. Carrying CMV and the relevant HLA type showed in public TCR beta signatures.

TCRdb ran MiXCR on the reads and lists one entry per CDR3 protein. The profile shows 300,000 to 400,000 distinct CDR3 sequences, about 29% of them singletons. The V end lost 5 bases, the J end lost 8 bases, and 22 bases lay between the germline ends. The germline V gene has CDR1 LNHNV and CDR2 YYDKDF (reference sequence). The CDR3 has 16 residues. Study outcomes and limitations: The ex vivo response was dominated by HLA-C-restricted CMV-specific TCR beta clonotypes.

For this clonotype: Its specificity is unknown.

This clonotype was sampled from a human donor in good health (CMV status not recorded). Some clones in this sample may be carry-over from other donors' samples. The input for sequencing was cultured PBMCs, taken from culture after CMV antigen stimulation. The chain combines TRBV15 with TRBJ2-1; a weak D match, TRBD2 (7 bases). CDR3 sequence (DNA): TGTGCCACCAGCCTTAAGAATGGAGGGGGGGGGGATGAGCAGTTCTTC. The encoded protein is CATSLKNGGGGDEQFF.